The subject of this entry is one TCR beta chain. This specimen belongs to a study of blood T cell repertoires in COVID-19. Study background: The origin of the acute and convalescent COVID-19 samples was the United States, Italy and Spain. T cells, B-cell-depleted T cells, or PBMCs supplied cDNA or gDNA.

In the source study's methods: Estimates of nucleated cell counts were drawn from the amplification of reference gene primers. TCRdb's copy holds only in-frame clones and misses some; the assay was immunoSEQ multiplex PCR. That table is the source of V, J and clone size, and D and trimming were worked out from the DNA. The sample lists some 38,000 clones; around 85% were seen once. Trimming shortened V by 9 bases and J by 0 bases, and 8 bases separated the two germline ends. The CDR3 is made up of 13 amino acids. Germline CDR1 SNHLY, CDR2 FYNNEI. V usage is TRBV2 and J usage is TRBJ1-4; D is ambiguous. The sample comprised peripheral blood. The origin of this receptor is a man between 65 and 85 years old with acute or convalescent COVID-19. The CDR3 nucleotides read TGTGCCAGTCAGGATCCAACTAATGAAAAACTGTTTTTT. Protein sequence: CASQDPTNEKLFF.